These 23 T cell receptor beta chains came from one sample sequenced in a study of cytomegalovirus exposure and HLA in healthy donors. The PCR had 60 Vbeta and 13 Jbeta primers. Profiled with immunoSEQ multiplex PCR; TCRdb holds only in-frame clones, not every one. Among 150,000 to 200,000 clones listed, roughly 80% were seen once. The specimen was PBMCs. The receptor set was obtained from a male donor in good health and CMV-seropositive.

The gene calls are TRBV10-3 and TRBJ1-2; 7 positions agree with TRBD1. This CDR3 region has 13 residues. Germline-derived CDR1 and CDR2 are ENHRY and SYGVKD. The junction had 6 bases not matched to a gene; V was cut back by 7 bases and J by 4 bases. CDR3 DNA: TGTGCCATCACCTCCGGGACAGTCTATGGCTACACCTTC. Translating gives CAITSGTVYGYTF.

The CDR3, as DNA: TGTGCCAGCAGCCCCCAAGGGACAGGGCCCTACGAGCAGTACTTC. Translated, it gives CASSPQGTGPYEQYF. The J gene is TRBJ2-7, the V gene TRBV13, with 9 nucleotides matching TRBD1. V lost 5 bases to trimming and J lost 2 bases; unmatched junction nucleotides: 7. Looked up from germline, CDR1 is PRHDT and CDR2 is FYEKMQ (reference sequence). CDR3 size: 15 residues.

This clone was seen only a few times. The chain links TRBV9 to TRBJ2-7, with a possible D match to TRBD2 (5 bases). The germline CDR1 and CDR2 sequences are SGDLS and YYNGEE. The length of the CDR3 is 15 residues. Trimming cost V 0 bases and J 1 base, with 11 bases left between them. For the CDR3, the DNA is TGTGCCAGCAGCGTAGGACTTAGCGAATCCTACGAGCAGTACTTC. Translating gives CASSVGLSESYEQYF.

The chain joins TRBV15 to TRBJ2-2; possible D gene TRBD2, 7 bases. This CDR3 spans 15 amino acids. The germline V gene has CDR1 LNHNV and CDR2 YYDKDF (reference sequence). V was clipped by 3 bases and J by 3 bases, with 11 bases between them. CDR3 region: CATSRGGLYTGELFF. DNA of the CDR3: TGTGCCACCAGCAGGGGGGGGCTCTACACCGGGGAGCTGTTTTTT.

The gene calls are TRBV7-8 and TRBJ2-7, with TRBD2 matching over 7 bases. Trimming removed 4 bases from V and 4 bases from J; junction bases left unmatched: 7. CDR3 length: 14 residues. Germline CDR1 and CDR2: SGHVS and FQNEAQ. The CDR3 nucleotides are TGTGCCAGCAGCTACCCTAGCGGAATATACGAGCAGTACTTC. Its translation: CASSYPSGIYEQYF.

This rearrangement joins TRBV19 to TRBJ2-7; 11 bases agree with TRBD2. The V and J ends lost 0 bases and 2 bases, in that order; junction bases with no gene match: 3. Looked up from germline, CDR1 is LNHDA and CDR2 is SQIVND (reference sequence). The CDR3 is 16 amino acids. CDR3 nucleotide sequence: TGTGCCAGTAGTATAGATCCGGGACTAGCGGCCTACGAGCAGTACTTC. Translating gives CASSIDPGLAAYEQYF.

CDR3 loop: CASSELTGARETEAFF. The CDR3 DNA is TGTGCCAGCAGCGAACTAACAGGGGCGAGGGAAACTGAAGCTTTCTTT. The chain uses TRBV5-4 and TRBJ1-1, with TRBD1 identical over 7 bases. The V segment lost 4 bases and the J segment 5 bases; nucleotides outside the gene matches: 14. The CDR3 covers 16 residues. The germline gives CDR1 SGHNT, CDR2 YYREEE (reference sequence).

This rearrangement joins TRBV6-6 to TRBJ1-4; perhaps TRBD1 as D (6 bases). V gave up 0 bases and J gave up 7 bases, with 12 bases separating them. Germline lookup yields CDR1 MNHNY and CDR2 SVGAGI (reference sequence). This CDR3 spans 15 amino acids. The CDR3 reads CASSYSGEGGEKLFF. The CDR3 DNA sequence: TGTGCCAGCAGTTACTCGGGGGAAGGGGGTGAAAAACTGTTTTTT.

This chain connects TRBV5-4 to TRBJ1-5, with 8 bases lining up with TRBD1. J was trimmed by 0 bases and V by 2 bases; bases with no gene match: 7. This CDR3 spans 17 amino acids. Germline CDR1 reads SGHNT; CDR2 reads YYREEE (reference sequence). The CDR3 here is CASSFRQGADSNQPQHF. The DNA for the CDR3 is TGTGCCAGCAGCTTCAGGCAGGGGGCCGATAGCAATCAGCCCCAGCATTTT.

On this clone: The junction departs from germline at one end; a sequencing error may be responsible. The CDR3 region has the DNA TGTTCCAGCAGCACCCGGACTAGCGGGAGGGAGGCGGAGACCCAGTACTTC. Its translation: CSSSTRTSGREAETQYF. This chain connects TRBV7-9 to TRBJ2-5; 15 nucleotides agree with TRBD2. The length of the CDR3 is 17 residues. Germline lookup yields CDR1 SEHNR and CDR2 FQNEAQ (reference sequence).

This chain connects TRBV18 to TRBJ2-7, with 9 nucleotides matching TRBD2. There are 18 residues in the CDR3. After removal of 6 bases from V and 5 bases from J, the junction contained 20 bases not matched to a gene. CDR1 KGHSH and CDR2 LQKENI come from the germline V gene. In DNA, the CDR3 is TGTGCCAGCTCCGCTATCCCCGGGGTAGCGGGAGTCTTCCACGAGCAGTACTTC. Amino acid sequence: CASSAIPGVAGVFHEQYF.

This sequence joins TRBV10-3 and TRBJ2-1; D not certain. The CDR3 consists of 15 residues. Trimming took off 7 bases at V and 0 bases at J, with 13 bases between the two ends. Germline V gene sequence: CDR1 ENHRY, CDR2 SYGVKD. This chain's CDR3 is CAITAERSSYNEQFF. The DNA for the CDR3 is TGTGCCATCACCGCCGAGAGAAGCTCCTACAATGAGCAGTTCTTC.

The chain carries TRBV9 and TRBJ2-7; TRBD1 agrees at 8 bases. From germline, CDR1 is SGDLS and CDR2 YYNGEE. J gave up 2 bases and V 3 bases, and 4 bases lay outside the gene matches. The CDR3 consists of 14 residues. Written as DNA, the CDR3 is TGTGCCAGCAGCGCTGGACAGGGCACCTACGAGCAGTACTTC. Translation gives CASSAGQGTYEQYF.

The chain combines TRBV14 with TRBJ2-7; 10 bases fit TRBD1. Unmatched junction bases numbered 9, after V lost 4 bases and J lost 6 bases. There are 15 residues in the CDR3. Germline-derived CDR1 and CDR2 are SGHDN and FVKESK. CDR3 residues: CASSPVGTGVLEQYF. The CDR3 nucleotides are TGTGCCAGCAGCCCAGTGGGGACAGGGGTACTCGAGCAGTACTTC. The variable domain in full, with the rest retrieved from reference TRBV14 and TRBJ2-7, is EAGVTQFPSHSVIEKGQTVTLRCDPISGHDNLYWYRRVMGKEIKFLLHFVKESKQDESGMPNNRFLAERTGGTYSTLKVQPAELEDSGVYFCASSPVGTGVLEQYFGPGTRLTVT.

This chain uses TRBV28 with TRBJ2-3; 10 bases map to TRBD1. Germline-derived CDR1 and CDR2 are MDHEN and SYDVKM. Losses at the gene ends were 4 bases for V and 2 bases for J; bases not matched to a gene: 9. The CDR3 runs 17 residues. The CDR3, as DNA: TGTGCCAGCAGTTCGGACAGGGGGTGGACGCTCACAGATACGCAGTATTTT. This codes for CASSSDRGWTLTDTQYF.

DNA of the CDR3: TGTGCCAGCAGCCCTAGGAGGGCGGGAGGGACAGATACGCAGTATTTT. Amino acids: CASSPRRAGGTDTQYF. This sequence joins TRBV11-3 and TRBJ2-3; 9 bases fit TRBD2. Trimming at V came to 5 bases and at J to 3 bases, leaving 9 bases not matched to a gene. CDR3 length equals 16 residues. Germline V gene lookup returns CDR1 SGHNT and CDR2 YENEEA.

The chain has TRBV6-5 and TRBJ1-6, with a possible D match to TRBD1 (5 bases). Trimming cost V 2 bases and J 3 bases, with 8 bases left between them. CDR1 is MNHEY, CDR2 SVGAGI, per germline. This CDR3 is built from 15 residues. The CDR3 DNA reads TGTGCCAGCAGTTACCAGGGATTCTATAATTCACCCCTCCACTTT. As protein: CASSYQGFYNSPLHF.

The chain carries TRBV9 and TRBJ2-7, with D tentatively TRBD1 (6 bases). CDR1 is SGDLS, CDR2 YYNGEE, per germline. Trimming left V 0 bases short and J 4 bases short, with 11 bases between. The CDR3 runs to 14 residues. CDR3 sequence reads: CASSVEGDGYEQYF. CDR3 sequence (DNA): TGTGCCAGCAGCGTAGAGGGGGACGGATACGAGCAGTACTTC.

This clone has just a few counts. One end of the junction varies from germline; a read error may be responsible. The CDR3 coding sequence is TGTTCCAGCAGCTCCCCACAGGGGGAGTCCTACGAGCAGTACTTC. Its protein product is CSSSSPQGESYEQYF. The chain employs TRBV7-9 and TRBJ2-7; 8 bases align to TRBD1. The germline CDR1 and CDR2 sequences are SEHNR and FQNEAQ (reference sequence). CDR3 size: 15 residues.

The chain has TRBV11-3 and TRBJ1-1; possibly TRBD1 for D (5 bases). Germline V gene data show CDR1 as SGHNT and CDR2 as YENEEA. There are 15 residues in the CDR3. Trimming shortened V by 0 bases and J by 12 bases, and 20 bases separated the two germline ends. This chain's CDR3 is CASSLDGANQMGTFF. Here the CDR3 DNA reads TGTGCCAGCAGCTTAGATGGGGCAAACCAAATGGGAACTTTCTTT.

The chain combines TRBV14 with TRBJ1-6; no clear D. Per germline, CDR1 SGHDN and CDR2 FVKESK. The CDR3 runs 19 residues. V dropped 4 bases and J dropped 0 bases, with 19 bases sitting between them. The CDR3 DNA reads TGTGCCAGCAGCCCGGGTGTCGGGGTCCGTAGCTCCTATAATTCACCCCTCCACTTT. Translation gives CASSPGVGVRSSYNSPLHF.

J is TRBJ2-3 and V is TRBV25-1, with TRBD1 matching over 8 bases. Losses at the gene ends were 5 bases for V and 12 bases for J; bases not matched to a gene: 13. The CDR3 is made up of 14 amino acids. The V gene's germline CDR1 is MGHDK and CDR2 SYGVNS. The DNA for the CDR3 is TGTGCCAGCAGTCATGACGTAAGCAGGGGGCCTCAGTATTTT. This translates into CASSHDVSRGPQYF.

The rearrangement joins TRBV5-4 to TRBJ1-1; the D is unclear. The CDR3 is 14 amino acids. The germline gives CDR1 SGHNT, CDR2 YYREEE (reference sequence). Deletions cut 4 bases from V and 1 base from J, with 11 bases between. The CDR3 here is CASSARVGNTEAFF. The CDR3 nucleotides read TGTGCCAGCAGCGCGAGGGTTGGGAACACTGAAGCTTTCTTT.